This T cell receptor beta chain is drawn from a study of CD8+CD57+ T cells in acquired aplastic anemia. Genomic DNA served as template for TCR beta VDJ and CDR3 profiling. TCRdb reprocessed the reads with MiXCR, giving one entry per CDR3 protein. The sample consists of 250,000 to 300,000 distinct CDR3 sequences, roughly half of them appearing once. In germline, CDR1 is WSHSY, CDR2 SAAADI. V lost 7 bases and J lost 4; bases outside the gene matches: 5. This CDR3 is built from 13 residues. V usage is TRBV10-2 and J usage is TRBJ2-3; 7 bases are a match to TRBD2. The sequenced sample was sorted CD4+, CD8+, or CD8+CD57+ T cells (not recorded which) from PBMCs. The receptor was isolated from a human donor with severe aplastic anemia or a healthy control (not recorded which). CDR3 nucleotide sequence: TGCGCCAGCAAACGACTAGCTGCAGATACGCAGTATTTT. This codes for CASKRLAADTQYF.